These T cell receptor beta chains were read from a single sample in a study of Tregs in tolerant kidney transplant recipients. Repertoires were generated with immunoSEQ multiplex PCR, while TCRdb's copy carries only in-frame clones and drops some. This sample carries about 16,000 clones, about two thirds of them seen once, and the ten largest clones take 2.5% to 3.5%. Antigens for these TCRs are unknown. What was sequenced was Tregs from blood cultured with allogeneic cells. These TCRs come from a human donor in good health. Each CDR3 is given with its conserved first and last residue.

V | CDR3
TRBV4-1 | CASSLKGAGGASGNTIYF
TRBV7-9 | CASSPHTNRGGSFYEQYF
TRBV6-6 | CASSFPRGDQETQYF
TRBV7-8 | CASSLGDSPDYEQYF
TRBV4-2 | CASSQAGLAGVGDEQYF
TRBV11-3 | CASSLTSGRFGTQYF
TRBV5-5 | CASRNPGLAGESDTQYF
TRBV28 | CASSRTNGVTLDF
TRBV18 | CASSPPAGMDTEAFF
TRBV5-6 | CASSPAGWENTDTQYF
TRBV11-2 | CASSSRQGYENTEAFF
TRBV6-5 | CASRRGIGTGELFF
TRBV11-3 | CASSFTGKNSPLHF
TRBV2 | CASNQGPNQPQHF
TRBV11-2 | CASSFGSGTNTGELFF
TRBV5-1 | CASSLDRVGDTQYF
TRBV13 | CASSLGRRDSYNEQFF
TRBV4-1 | CASSQRQQETQYF
TRBV4-3 | CASSQAVTRGRLNTEAFF